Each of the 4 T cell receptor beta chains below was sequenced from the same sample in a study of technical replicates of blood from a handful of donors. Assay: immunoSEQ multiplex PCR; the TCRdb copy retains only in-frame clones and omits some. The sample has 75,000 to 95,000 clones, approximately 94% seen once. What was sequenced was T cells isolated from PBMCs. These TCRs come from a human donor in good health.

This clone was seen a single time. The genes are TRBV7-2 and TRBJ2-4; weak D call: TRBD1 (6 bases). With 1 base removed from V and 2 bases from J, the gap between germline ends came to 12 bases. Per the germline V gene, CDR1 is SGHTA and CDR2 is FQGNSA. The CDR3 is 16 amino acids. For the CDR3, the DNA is TGTGCCAGCAGCTTAGTTATCGGGACAACCAAAAACATTCAGTACTTC. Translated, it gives CASSLVIGTTKNIQYF. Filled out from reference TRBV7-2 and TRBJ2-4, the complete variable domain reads GAGVSQSPSNKVTEKGKDVELRCDPISGHTALYWYRQSLGQGLEFLIYFQGNSAPDKSGLPSDRFSAERTGGSVSTLTIQRTQQEDSAVYLCASSLVIGTTKNIQYFGAGTRLSVL.

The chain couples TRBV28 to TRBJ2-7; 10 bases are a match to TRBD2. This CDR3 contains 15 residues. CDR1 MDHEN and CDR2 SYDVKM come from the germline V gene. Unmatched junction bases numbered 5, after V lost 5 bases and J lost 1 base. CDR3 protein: CASSLGLAASYEQYF. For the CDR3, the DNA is TGTGCCAGCAGTCTTGGACTAGCGGCTTCCTACGAGCAGTACTTC. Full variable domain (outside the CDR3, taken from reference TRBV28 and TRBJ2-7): DVKVTQSSRYLVKRTGEKVFLECVQDMDHENMFWYRQDPGLGLRLIYFSYDVKMKEKGDIPEGYSVSREKKERFSLILESASTNQTSMYLCASSLGLAASYEQYFGPGTRLTVT.

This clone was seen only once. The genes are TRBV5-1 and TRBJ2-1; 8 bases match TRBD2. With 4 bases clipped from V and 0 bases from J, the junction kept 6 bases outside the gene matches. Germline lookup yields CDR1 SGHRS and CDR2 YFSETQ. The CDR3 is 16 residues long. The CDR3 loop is CASSKTGTSSYNEQFF. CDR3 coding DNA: TGCGCCAGCAGCAAAACCGGGACTAGCTCCTACAATGAGCAGTTCTTC.

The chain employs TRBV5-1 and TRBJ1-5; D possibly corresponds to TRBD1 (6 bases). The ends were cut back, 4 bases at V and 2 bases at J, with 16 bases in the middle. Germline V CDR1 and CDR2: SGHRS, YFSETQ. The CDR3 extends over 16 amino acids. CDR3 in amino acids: CASSLEGRGGNQPQHF. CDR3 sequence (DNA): TGCGCCAGCAGCCTCGAAGGCAGGGGAGGCAATCAGCCCCAGCATTTT.